This T cell receptor beta chain was retrieved from a study of blood T cell repertoires in COVID-19. The germline CDR1 and CDR2 sequences are SNHLY and FYNNEI. The trim removed 4 bases at V and 3 bases at J, leaving 9 bases unmatched. The CDR3 contains 16 residues. This table comes from immunoSEQ multiplex PCR, and its TCRdb copy is limited to in-frame clones, with some not included. The sample lists approximately 160,000 clones; roughly 90% were seen once. The chain is built from TRBV2 and TRBJ1-5; 7 positions match TRBD1. Sequences were obtained from PBMCs or T cells enriched from blood (not recorded which). This sequence originates from a woman in her fifties or sixties who had recovered from COVID-19. In DNA, the CDR3 is TGTGCCAGCAGTGTGTCAGGGGGAAATATCAATCAGCCCCAGCATTTT. It encodes CASSVSGGNINQPQHF.